This TCR beta chain was sequenced for a study of blood T cell repertoires in COVID-19. The ends were cut back, 6 bases at V and 10 bases at J, with 9 bases in the middle. CDR1 is MNHEY, CDR2 SMNVEV, per germline (reference sequence). There are 10 residues in the CDR3. Assay: immunoSEQ multiplex PCR; the TCRdb copy retains only in-frame clones and omits some. Of about 220,000 clones in the sample, 83% were seen once. J is TRBJ1-1 and V is TRBV27; tentatively, D is TRBD1 (5 bases). Material: PBMCs or T cells enriched from blood (not recorded which). This TCR was sampled from a woman aged 45-65 years who had been exposed to COVID-19. CDR3 loop: CASREGLAFF. The DNA for the CDR3 is TGTGCCAGCAGGGAGGGACTAGCTTTCTTT.